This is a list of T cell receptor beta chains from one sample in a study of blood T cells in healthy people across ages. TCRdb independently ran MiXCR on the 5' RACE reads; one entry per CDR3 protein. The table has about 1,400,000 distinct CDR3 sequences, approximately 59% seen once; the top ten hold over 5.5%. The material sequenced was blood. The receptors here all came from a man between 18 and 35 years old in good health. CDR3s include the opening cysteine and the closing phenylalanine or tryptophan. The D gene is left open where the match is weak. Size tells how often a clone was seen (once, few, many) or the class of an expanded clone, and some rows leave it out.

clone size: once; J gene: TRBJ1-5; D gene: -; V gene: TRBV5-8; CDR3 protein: CASSSLWAGWQPQHF; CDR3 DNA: TGTGCCAGCAGCTCACTATGGGCAGGATGGCAGCCCCAGCATTTT
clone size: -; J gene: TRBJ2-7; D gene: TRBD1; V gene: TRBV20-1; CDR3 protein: CSARTGEAYEQYF; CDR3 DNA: TGCAGTGCTAGGACAGGGGAAGCCTACGAGCAGTACTTC
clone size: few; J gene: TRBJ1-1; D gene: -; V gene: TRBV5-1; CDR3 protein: CASGEGPNTEAFF; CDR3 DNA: TGCGCCAGCGGGGAGGGCCCGAACACTGAAGCTTTCTTT
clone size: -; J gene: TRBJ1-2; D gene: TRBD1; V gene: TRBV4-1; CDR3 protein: CASETGQGGDYTF; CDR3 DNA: TGCGCCAGCGAAACAGGACAGGGTGGGGACTACACCTTC
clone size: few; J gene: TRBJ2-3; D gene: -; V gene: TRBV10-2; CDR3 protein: CASSEPDPDFRPDTQYF; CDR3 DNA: TGCGCCAGCAGTGAGCCTGATCCGGACTTTCGTCCTGATACGCAGTATTTT
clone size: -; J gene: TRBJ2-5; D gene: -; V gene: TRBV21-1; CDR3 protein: CASSNPGSGETQYF; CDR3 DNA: TGTGCCAGCAGCAACCCGGGGTCCGGGGAGACCCAGTACTTC
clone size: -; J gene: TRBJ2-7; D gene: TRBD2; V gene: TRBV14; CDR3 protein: CASSQGVAGNNEQYF; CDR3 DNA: TGTGCCAGCAGCCAAGGTGTAGCGGGGAACAATGAGCAGTACTTC
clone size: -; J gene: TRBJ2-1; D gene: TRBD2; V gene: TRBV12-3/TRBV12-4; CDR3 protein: CASSDTLAGAYNEQFF; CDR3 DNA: TGTGCCAGCAGCGATACACTAGCGGGGGCCTACAATGAGCAGTTCTTC
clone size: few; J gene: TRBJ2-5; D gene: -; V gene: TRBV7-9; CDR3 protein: CASSLGTPQETQYF; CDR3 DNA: TGTGCCAGCAGCTTAGGGACCCCGCAAGAGACCCAGTACTTC
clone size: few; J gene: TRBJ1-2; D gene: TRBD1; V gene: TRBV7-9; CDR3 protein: CASSLDWTGRDYGYTF; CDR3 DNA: TGTGCCAGCAGCTTAGACTGGACAGGGAGGGACTATGGCTACACCTTC
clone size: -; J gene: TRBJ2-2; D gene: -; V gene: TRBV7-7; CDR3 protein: CASSQITVLGHTGELFF; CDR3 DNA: TGTGCTAGCAGCCAAATAACGGTACTCGGGCACACCGGGGAGCTGTTTTTT
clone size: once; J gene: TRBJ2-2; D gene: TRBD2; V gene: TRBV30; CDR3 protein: CAWSVGAGGLNTGELFF; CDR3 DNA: TGTGCCTGGAGTGTAGGGGCGGGAGGATTGAACACCGGGGAGCTGTTTTTT
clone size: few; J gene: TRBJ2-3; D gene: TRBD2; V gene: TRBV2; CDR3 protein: CASMGSGELAGRTDTQYF; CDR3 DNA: TGTGCCAGCATGGGGAGTGGTGAACTAGCGGGCCGCACAGATACGCAGTATTTT
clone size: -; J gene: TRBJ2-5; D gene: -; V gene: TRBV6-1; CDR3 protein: CASSELASLQETQYF; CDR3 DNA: TGTGCCAGCAGTGAGTTGGCAAGCCTTCAAGAGACCCAGTACTTC
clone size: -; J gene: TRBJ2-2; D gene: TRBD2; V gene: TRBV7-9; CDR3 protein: CASSSSSGTNTGELFF; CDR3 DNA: TGTGCCAGCAGCTCTTCCAGCGGGACGAACACCGGGGAGCTGTTTTTT
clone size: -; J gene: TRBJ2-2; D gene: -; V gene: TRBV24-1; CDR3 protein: CATSDLGGELFF; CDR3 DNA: TGTGCCACCAGTGATTTAGGCGGGGAGCTGTTTTTT
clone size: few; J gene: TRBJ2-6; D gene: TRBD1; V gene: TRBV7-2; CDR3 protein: CASSLVGQGLSSGANVLTF; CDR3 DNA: TGTGCCAGCAGCTTAGTGGGACAGGGTCTAAGCTCTGGGGCCAACGTCCTGACTTTC
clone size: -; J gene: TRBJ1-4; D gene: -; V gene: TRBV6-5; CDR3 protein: CASSYSTPNEKLFF; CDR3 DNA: TGTGCCAGCAGTTACTCGACACCTAATGAAAAACTGTTTTTT
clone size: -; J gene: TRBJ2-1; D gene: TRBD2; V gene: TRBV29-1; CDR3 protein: CSVDGLAGFYEQFF; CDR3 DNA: TGCAGCGTTGATGGGCTAGCGGGTTTCTATGAGCAGTTCTTC
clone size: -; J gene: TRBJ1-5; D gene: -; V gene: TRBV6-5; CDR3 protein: CASKGGAGGQPQHF; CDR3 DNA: TGTGCCAGCAAGGGAGGGGCTGGTGGTCAGCCCCAGCATTTT
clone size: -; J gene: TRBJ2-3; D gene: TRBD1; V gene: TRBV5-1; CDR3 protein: CASRRRGQITDTQYF; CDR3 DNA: TGCGCCAGCAGACGCCGGGGACAGATCACAGATACGCAGTATTTT
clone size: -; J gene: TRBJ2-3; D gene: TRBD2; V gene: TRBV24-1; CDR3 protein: CATSEGTSGITDTQNF; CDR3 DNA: TGTGCCACCAGTGAGGGGACTAGCGGGATCACAGATACGCAGAATTTT
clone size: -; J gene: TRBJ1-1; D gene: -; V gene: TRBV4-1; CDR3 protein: CASSQDGAMNTEAFF; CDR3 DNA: TGCGCCAGCAGCCAAGACGGGGCTATGAACACTGAAGCTTTCTTT
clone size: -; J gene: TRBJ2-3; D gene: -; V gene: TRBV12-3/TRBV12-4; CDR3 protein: CASSYWYEDLGHTQYF; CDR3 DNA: TGTGCCAGCAGTTACTGGTATGAAGATTTGGGTCATACGCAGTATTTT
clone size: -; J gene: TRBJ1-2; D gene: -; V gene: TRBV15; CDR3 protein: CATRGGPHFDYGYTF; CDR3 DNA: TGTGCCACCAGGGGGGGACCGCATTTCGACTATGGCTACACCTTC
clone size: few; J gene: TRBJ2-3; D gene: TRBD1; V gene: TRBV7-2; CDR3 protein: CASRTIAETGGGTDTQYF; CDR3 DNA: TGTGCCAGCAGGACGATTGCCGAGACAGGGGGCGGAACAGATACGCAGTATTTT